This TCR beta chain appears in the sequencing data of a study of T cells in localized non-small cell lung cancer. Whole-study results and caveats: Uninvolved adjacent lung showed the highest T cell clonality, exceeding tumor. There were a median roughly 61 of the top 100 tumor clones appearing in adjacent lung. Among blood samples, higher T cell density accompanied longer overall survival.

To note about this clone: The antigen remains unidentified.

Only in-frame clones appear in the TCRdb table, and some are missing; sequencing was by immunoSEQ multiplex PCR. The sample lists 90,000 to 95,000 clones; roughly 93% were seen once. The V end was cut by 1 base, the J end by 5 bases, with 6 bases between. This CDR3 spans 13 amino acids. Germline assignment: CDR1 SGHAT and CDR2 FQNNGV. This TCR was recovered from a woman aged 35 to 70 with stage II squamous cell lung carcinoma. This material consisted of PBMCs, taken before any cancer treatment. The V and J genes are TRBV11-2 and TRBJ2-1; TRBD1 might be the D (5 bases). The CDR3 spells CASSLAGNNEQFF. CDR3 coding DNA: TGTGCCAGCAGCTTAGCAGGGAACAATGAGCAGTTCTTC.